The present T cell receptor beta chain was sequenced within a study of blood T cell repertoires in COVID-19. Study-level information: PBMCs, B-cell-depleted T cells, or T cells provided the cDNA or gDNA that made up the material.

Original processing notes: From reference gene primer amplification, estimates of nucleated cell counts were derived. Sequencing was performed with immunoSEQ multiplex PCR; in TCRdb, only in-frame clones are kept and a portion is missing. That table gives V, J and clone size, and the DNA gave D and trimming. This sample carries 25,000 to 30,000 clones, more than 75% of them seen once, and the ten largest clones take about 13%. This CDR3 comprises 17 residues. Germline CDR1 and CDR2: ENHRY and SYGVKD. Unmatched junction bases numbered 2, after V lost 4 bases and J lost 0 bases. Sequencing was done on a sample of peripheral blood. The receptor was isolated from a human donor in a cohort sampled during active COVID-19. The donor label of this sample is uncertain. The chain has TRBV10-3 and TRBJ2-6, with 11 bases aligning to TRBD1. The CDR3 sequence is CAISAGQGGSGANVLTF. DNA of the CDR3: TGTGCCATCAGTGCGGGACAGGGGGGCTCTGGGGCCAACGTCCTGACTTTC.